One sample yielded the 24 T cell receptor beta chains listed below, sequenced in a study of T cell responses to AZD1222 COVID-19 vaccine. Assay: immunoSEQ multiplex PCR; the TCRdb copy retains only in-frame clones and omits some. The sample lists 150,000 to 200,000 clones; roughly nine tenths were seen once. This specimen consisted of peripheral blood, obtained on day 0 of MenACWY control vaccination. The receptors were sampled from an adult in good health.

The chain combines TRBV19 with TRBJ2-7; 8 nucleotides agree with TRBD1. The V and J ends lost 1 base and 1 base, in that order; junction bases with no gene match: 3. This CDR3 comprises 15 residues. Germline V gene sequence: CDR1 LNHDA, CDR2 SQIVND (reference sequence). The CDR3 sequence is CASSIGWTGSYEQYF. The CDR3 coding sequence is TGTGCCAGTAGTATAGGTTGGACAGGGTCCTACGAGCAGTACTTC.

Here the CDR3 DNA reads TGTGCCATCAGTGAGTTGGGGGGGTTCACTGAAGCTTTCTTT. This translates into CAISELGGFTEAFF. V usage is TRBV10-3 and J usage is TRBJ1-1, with D possibly being TRBD1 (5 bases). Trimming left V 1 base short and J 4 bases short, with 10 bases between. The CDR3 extends over 14 amino acids. Germline V gene data show CDR1 as ENHRY and CDR2 as SYGVKD.

The chain links TRBV21-1 to TRBJ2-3; the table's D call TRBD2 went unverified against the DNA. TRBV21-1 is a documented pseudogene. The CDR3 spans 15 residues. The chain's CDR3 is CASSKKGLAGYTQYF. The CDR3 DNA follows: TGTGCCAGCAGCAAAAAGGGACTAGCGGGTTATACGCAGTATTTT.

This chain links TRBV27 with TRBJ1-5; 8 bases fit TRBD1. From germline, CDR1 is MNHEY and CDR2 SMNVEV (reference sequence). J lost 0 bases, V lost 2 bases, and 0 bases had no gene match. This CDR3 comprises 15 residues. CDR3 bases: TGTGCCAGCAGTTTAGGGACAGGTAGCAATCAGCCCCAGCATTTT. This encodes CASSLGTGSNQPQHF.

CDR3 loop: CASSSGPGTGQETQYF. CDR3 DNA: TGTGCCAGCAGCTCAGGGCCAGGGACAGGCCAAGAGACCCAGTACTTC. The chain links TRBV7-7 to TRBJ2-5; 8 bases are shared with TRBD1. J lost 1 base, V lost 4 bases, and 8 bases had no gene match. CDR3 length: 16 amino acids. Germline CDR1 is SSHAT and CDR2 is FNYEAQ (reference sequence).

J is TRBJ1-1 and V is TRBV30; 7 nucleotides match TRBD1. The trim removed 6 bases at V and 4 bases at J, leaving 2 bases unmatched. CDR1 and CDR2 from the germline V gene are GTSNPN and SVGIG (reference sequence). The CDR3 is 11 residues long. The CDR3: CACDRVTEAFF. CDR3 nucleotides: TGTGCCTGTGACAGGGTCACTGAAGCTTTCTTT.

V is TRBV28 and J is TRBJ2-1; D perhaps matches TRBD2 (5 bases). The V gene lost 8 bases and the J gene lost 9 bases, with 11 bases spanning the gap. Germline loops: CDR1 MDHEN, CDR2 SYDVKM. The CDR3 consists of 11 residues. The CDR3 nucleotides read TGTGCCAGCCATTTAGAGGGTGAGCAGTTCTTC. Amino acid sequence: CASHLEGEQFF.

Here the CDR3 reads CSATPRTEAFF. Here the CDR3 DNA reads TGCAGTGCTACCCCGCGGACTGAAGCTTTCTTT. The chain uses TRBV20-1 and TRBJ1-1; D uncertain. This CDR3 region has 11 residues. V lost 4 bases, J lost 5 bases, and 8 bases lay in between. CDR1 DFQATT and CDR2 SNEGSKA come from the germline V gene (reference sequence).

The chain has TRBV29-1 and TRBJ2-7; the match to TRBD2 covers 12 bases. CDR1 is SQVTM, CDR2 ANQGSEA, per germline. Trimming removed 5 bases from V and 7 bases from J; junction bases left unmatched: 9. The CDR3 has 14 amino acids. CDR3 region: CSVSIRLAGEEQYF. In DNA, the CDR3 is TGCAGCGTTTCGATACGACTAGCGGGAGAAGAGCAGTACTTC.

V gene TRBV19 combines with J gene TRBJ1-3, with D perhaps TRBD1 (5 bases). CDR1 and CDR2 from the germline V gene are LNHDA and SQIVND (reference sequence). The V gene lost 2 bases and the J gene lost 8 bases, with 7 bases spanning the gap. This CDR3 comprises 12 residues. For the CDR3, the DNA is TGTGCCAGTAGTATACGAGGGGACACCATATATTTT. Translating gives CASSIRGDTIYF. Based on the CDR3 plus reference TRBV19 and TRBJ1-3, the full variable domain is DGGITQSPKYLFRKEGQNVTLSCEQNLNHDAMYWYRQDPGQGLRLIYYSQIVNDFQKGDIAEGYSVSREKKESFPLTVTSAQKNPTAFYLCASSIRGDTIYFGEGSWLTVV.

This chain links TRBV10-1 with TRBJ1-6; D is uncertain. Germline CDR1 reads WNHNN; CDR2 reads SYGVQD (reference sequence). CDR3 length: 13 residues. V was shortened by 2 bases and J by 10 bases, with 9 bases between the two germline ends. The chain's CDR3 is CASSEVHGSPLHF. The CDR3 nucleotides read TGCGCCAGCAGTGAGGTACACGGATCACCCCTCCACTTT.

CDR3 DNA: TGTGCCAGCAGGGGACAGGGGGCCGAAAAACTGTTTTTT. Residues: CASRGQGAEKLFF. The chain combines TRBV11-2 with TRBJ1-4; TRBD1 aligns across 12 bases. CDR1 SGHAT and CDR2 FQNNGV come from the germline V gene. The CDR3 totals 13 residues. J gave up 8 bases and V 6 bases, and 1 base lay outside the gene matches.

J is TRBJ2-2 and V is TRBV20-1, with 7 bases fitting TRBD1. CDR1 is DFQATT and CDR2 is SNEGSKA in the germline V gene (reference sequence). CDR3 size: 14 residues. The V and J ends lost 3 bases and 4 bases, in that order; junction bases with no gene match: 5. The CDR3 loop reads CSASTGQPTGELFF. CDR3 sequence (DNA): TGCAGTGCTAGTACGGGACAGCCCACCGGGGAGCTGTTTTTT.

A word on this clone: Germline and junction disagree at one end, which may indicate a read error. The rearrangement links TRBV19 to TRBJ2-3, with D tentatively TRBD1 (5 bases). The CDR3 sequence is 17 residues long. Germline-derived CDR1 and CDR2 are LNHDA and SQIVND (reference sequence). CDR3 sequence (DNA): TGTGCCAGTAGTATAGATGTTTGGACATCCAGCACAAATACGCAGTATTTT. It translates to CASSIDVWTSSTNTQYF.

The chain carries TRBV6-1 and TRBJ2-3; TRBD2 matches 9 bases. The germline gives CDR1 MNHNS, CDR2 SASEGT. Trimming took 2 bases from V and 3 from J; bases not matched to a gene: 6. The CDR3 sequence is 16 residues long. CDR3 sequence: CASSELAGEVTDTQYF. The CDR3 DNA reads as TGTGCCAGCAGTGAATTAGCGGGAGAAGTTACAGATACGCAGTATTTT.

The rearrangement links TRBV11-3 to TRBJ1-2; 7 nucleotides align to TRBD1. This CDR3 contains 14 residues. Germline CDR1 SGHNT, CDR2 YENEEA. V lost 5 bases, J lost 4 bases, and 7 bases stayed unmatched. The CDR3 loop is CASSPGDSTYGYTF. The CDR3 DNA reads as TGTGCCAGCAGCCCCGGGGACAGCACCTATGGCTACACCTTC.

The chain employs TRBV15 and TRBJ2-6; D not certain. Germline loops: CDR1 LNHNV, CDR2 YYDKDF (reference sequence). V lost 0 bases and J lost 4, with 13 bases in between. This CDR3 is built from 17 residues. The CDR3 DNA sequence: TGTGCCACCAGCAGAGATTCAAACGGGCCAGGGGCCAACGTCCTGACTTTC. Its protein is CATSRDSNGPGANVLTF.

CDR3 loop: CASSPTGGKGQPQHF. CDR3 DNA sequence: TGTGCCAGCAGCCCGACAGGGGGCAAGGGTCAGCCCCAGCATTTT. The V gene is TRBV7-2, the J gene TRBJ1-5; 10 bases are a match to TRBD1. V trimming: 5 bases; J trimming: 6 bases; junction bases outside the gene matches: 7. The CDR3 spans 15 residues. Germline V gene sequence: CDR1 SGHTA, CDR2 FQGNSA.

This clone has only one observation. The V and J genes are TRBV11-3 and TRBJ1-1; D ambiguous. This CDR3 has 15 residues. The germline V and J ends were trimmed by 0 bases and 6 bases, with 14 bases remaining between them. Germline V gives CDR1 SGHNT, CDR2 YENEEA. CDR3 amino acids: CASSLDSELGAEAFF. For the CDR3, the DNA is TGTGCCAGCAGCTTAGATAGTGAGTTAGGCGCTGAAGCTTTCTTT. Variable domain in full (rest from reference TRBV11-3 and TRBJ1-1): EAGVVQSPRYKIIEKKQPVAFWCNPISGHNTLYWYLQNLGQGPELLIRYENEEAVDDSQLPKDRFSAERLKGVDSTLKIQPAELGDSAVYLCASSLDSELGAEAFFGQGTRLTVV.

The chain employs TRBV6-4 and TRBJ2-3; D perhaps matches TRBD2 (6 bases). With 6 bases removed from V and 4 bases from J, the gap between germline ends came to 14 bases. This CDR3 region has 14 residues. Germline loops: CDR1 MRHNA, CDR2 SNTAGT. The CDR3 region has the DNA TGTGCCAGCAGGAGCGGGCCTGTGGCAGATACGCAGTATTTT. Protein sequence: CASRSGPVADTQYF.

This clone was seen more than once but under ten times. The V and J genes are TRBV28 and TRBJ2-2; D uncertain. The CDR3 is 12 amino acids. The V end was cut by 4 bases, the J end by 2 bases, with 2 bases between. From germline, CDR1 is MDHEN and CDR2 SYDVKM. Written as DNA, the CDR3 is TGTGCCAGCAGTTCTAACACCGGGGAGCTGTTTTTT. Its translation is CASSSNTGELFF.

The chain combines TRBV7-8 with TRBJ1-3; D remains unclear. There are 12 residues in the CDR3. The germline gives CDR1 SGHVS, CDR2 FQNEAQ. Between the trimmed V and J ends, which lost 4 bases and 4 bases, there was a span of 5 bases. This CDR3 reads CASSSQGNTIYF. As DNA, the CDR3 is TGTGCCAGCAGCTCCCAGGGAAACACCATATATTTT.

J is TRBJ2-1 and V is TRBV7-9, with D perhaps TRBD1 (6 bases). V lost 3 bases and J 8 bases, leaving 14 bases between the germline ends. Germline V gene lookup returns CDR1 SEHNR and CDR2 FQNEAQ (reference sequence). CDR3 length: 14 amino acids. The CDR3 region has the DNA TGTGCCAGCAGCTTCGTTACAGGGCTCCATGAGCAGTTCTTC. Residues: CASSFVTGLHEQFF.

The chain links TRBV6-5 to TRBJ2-1; TRBD2 agrees at 10 bases. CDR3 length: 16 amino acids. CDR1 and CDR2 from the germline V gene are MNHEY and SVGAGI. J gave up 6 bases and V 2 bases, and 7 bases lay outside the gene matches. The CDR3 sequence is CASSYDLRTSGNEQFF. CDR3 nucleotides: TGTGCCAGCAGTTACGATCTACGGACTAGCGGCAATGAGCAGTTCTTC.